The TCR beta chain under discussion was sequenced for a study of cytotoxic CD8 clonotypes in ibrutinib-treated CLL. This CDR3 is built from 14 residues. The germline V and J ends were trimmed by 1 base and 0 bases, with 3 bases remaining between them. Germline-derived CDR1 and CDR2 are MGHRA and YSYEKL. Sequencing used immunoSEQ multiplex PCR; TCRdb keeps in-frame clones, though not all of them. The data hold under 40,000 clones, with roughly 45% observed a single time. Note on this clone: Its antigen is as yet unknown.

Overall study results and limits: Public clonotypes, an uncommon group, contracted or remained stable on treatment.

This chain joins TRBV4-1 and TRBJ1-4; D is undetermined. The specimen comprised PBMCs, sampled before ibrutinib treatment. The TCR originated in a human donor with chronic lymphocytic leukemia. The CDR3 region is CASSQAPTNEKLFF. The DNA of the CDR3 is TGCGCCAGCAGCCAAGCACCAACTAATGAAAAACTGTTTTTT.